This T cell receptor (beta chain) was found in a study of blood T cell repertoires in COVID-19. The junction had 0 bases not matched to a gene; V was cut back by 5 bases and J by 5 bases. The germline V gene encodes CDR1 GTSNPN and CDR2 SVGIG (reference sequence). This CDR3 contains 12 residues. The table came from immunoSEQ multiplex PCR; TCRdb's copy has only in-frame clones and leaves some out. The data contain some 170,000 clones, roughly 89% of them singletons. In regard to this clone: Other DNA variants within this sample encode the same CDR3.

V usage is TRBV30 and J usage is TRBJ1-5, with TRBD1 identical over 10 bases. Sequencing input: peripheral blood. The sequence came from a woman in her 50s with acute or convalescent COVID-19. The CDR3, as DNA: TGTGCCTGGGGACAGGGGGATCAGCCCCAGCATTTT. This sequence encodes CAWGQGDQPQHF.